These 27 T cell receptor beta chains originate from one sample sequenced in a study of blood T cell repertoires in COVID-19. Assay used: immunoSEQ multiplex PCR; TCRdb lists only in-frame clones, some missing. Among 110,000 to 150,000 clones listed, roughly four fifths were seen once. Sequencing input: peripheral blood. The receptors were sampled from a woman older than 75 with acute or convalescent COVID-19.

The CDR3 DNA sequence: TGTGCCAGCAGTCTCAGACAGGGTAATTCACCCCTCCACTTT. Translated, it gives CASSLRQGNSPLHF. The chain has TRBV2 and TRBJ1-6; 7 bases align to TRBD1. V lost 5 bases and J lost 6; bases outside the gene matches: 4. The CDR3 totals 14 residues. CDR1 is SNHLY, CDR2 FYNNEI, per germline.

The J gene is TRBJ1-2, the V gene TRBV4-2; the D is unclear. The CDR3 runs to 15 residues. Germline loops: CDR1 LGHNA, CDR2 YNFKEQ. V lost 1 base and J lost 7, with 16 bases in between. Written as DNA, the CDR3 is TGTGCCAGCAGCCAAGTACCCACGCAAAGGAGTGGCTACACCTTC. Translation: CASSQVPTQRSGYTF.

J is TRBJ1-1 and V is TRBV6-5, with D uncertain. Germline values: CDR1 MNHEY, CDR2 SVGAGI. The CDR3 extends over 15 amino acids. Trimming removed 2 bases from V and 2 bases from J, with 12 bases in between. This CDR3 reads CASSYPGRGNTEAFF. The DNA for the CDR3 is TGTGCCAGCAGTTACCCCGGGCGGGGAAACACTGAAGCTTTCTTT.

This chain joins TRBV24-1 and TRBJ2-5; D remains unclear. Germline CDR1 reads KGHDR; CDR2 reads SFDVKD. This CDR3 region has 15 residues. Trimming shortened V by 4 bases and J by 5 bases, and 16 bases separated the two germline ends. The CDR3: CATSDSGWPRETQYF. For the CDR3, the DNA is TGTGCCACCAGTGACTCCGGATGGCCGCGGGAGACCCAGTACTTC.

This clone appeared a few times. The chain combines TRBV19 with TRBJ1-5; D unclear. CDR1 and CDR2 (germline): LNHDA, SQIVND (reference sequence). The CDR3 runs to 13 residues. Trimming cost V 2 bases and J 3 bases, with 5 bases left between them. CDR3 residues: CASSITDNQPQHF. The CDR3 region has the DNA TGTGCCAGTAGTATAACAGACAATCAGCCCCAGCATTTT.

This clone was recorded only once. The chain has TRBV6-1 and TRBJ2-3; 11 nucleotides align to TRBD2. Unmatched junction bases numbered 3, after V lost 1 base and J lost 3 bases. The CDR3 spans 16 residues. Looked up from germline, CDR1 is MNHNS and CDR2 is SASEGT. In DNA, the CDR3 is TGTGCCAGCAGTGAAGTAGCGGGGGGGATTACAGATACGCAGTATTTT. It codes for CASSEVAGGITDTQYF.

The chain combines TRBV7-2 with TRBJ2-1, with a weak D call TRBD2 (5 bases). This CDR3 is built from 13 residues. Germline CDR1 and CDR2: SGHTA and FQGNSA. Trimming left V 10 bases short and J 7 bases short, with 17 bases between. The CDR3 DNA is TGTGCCACGTCCGGCGGGCCGGGGAATGAGCAGTTCTTC. Its protein product is CATSGGPGNEQFF.

The V gene is TRBV6-4, the J gene TRBJ1-2, with 7 nucleotides matching TRBD1. CDR1 and CDR2 from the germline V gene are MRHNA and SNTAGT. Unmatched junction bases numbered 7, after V lost 4 bases and J lost 2 bases. The CDR3 consists of 15 residues. The CDR3 loop is CASSGLEGANYGYTF. CDR3 coding DNA: TGTGCCAGCAGTGGCTTAGAGGGGGCGAACTATGGCTACACCTTC.

This clone has a single count. V is TRBV3-1 (or the pseudogene TRBV3-2) and J is TRBJ2-6, with unresolved D. V was shortened by 1 base and J by 0 bases, with 7 bases between the two germline ends. Germline CDR1 and CDR2: LGHDT and YNNKEL (reference sequence). CDR3 length equals 16 residues. The chain's CDR3 is CASSQGPDSGANVLTF. The DNA of the CDR3 is TGTGCCAGCAGCCAAGGCCCAGACTCTGGGGCCAACGTCCTGACTTTC.

There are a few counts of this clone. Here the CDR3 reads CASSRTANEAFF. CDR3 DNA: TGTGCCAGCAGTAGGACAGCCAATGAAGCTTTCTTT. The chain employs TRBV6-5 and TRBJ1-1; D may be TRBD1 (6 bases). Trimming shortened V by 5 bases and J by 7 bases, and 11 bases separated the two germline ends. Germline V gene lookup returns CDR1 MNHEY and CDR2 SVGAGI. The CDR3 sequence is 12 residues long.

The rearrangement links TRBV5-1 to TRBJ2-2, with 10 bases fitting TRBD1. Germline V lookup: CDR1 SGHRS, CDR2 YFSETQ. Trimming at V came to 0 bases and at J to 5 bases, leaving 4 bases not matched to a gene. The CDR3 has 16 amino acids. The CDR3 DNA sequence: TGCGCCAGCAGCTTGGCCGGGACAGGGGATACCGGGGAGCTGTTTTTT. Its translation: CASSLAGTGDTGELFF.

The chain links TRBV5-1 to TRBJ2-7; TRBD1 might be the D (6 bases). Trimming took off 2 bases at V and 2 bases at J, with 11 bases between the two ends. The length of the CDR3 is 14 residues. Germline V gives CDR1 SGHRS, CDR2 YFSETQ. For the CDR3, the DNA is TGCGCCAGCAGCTTAGGGACATTGACCTACGAGCAGTACTTC. Translated: CASSLGTLTYEQYF.

V gene TRBV3-1 (or the pseudogene TRBV3-2) combines with J gene TRBJ2-1, with D possibly being TRBD1 (6 bases). The CDR3 runs 18 residues. Germline V gives CDR1 LGHDT, CDR2 YNNKEL (reference sequence). Trimming pared 3 bases from V and 1 base from J, leaving 19 bases between. DNA of the CDR3: TGTGCCAGCAGCCATGTGGGGGTCGCCAGGGGTTCCTACAATGAGCAGTTCTTC. It codes for CASSHVGVARGSYNEQFF.

The chain is built from TRBV6-4 and TRBJ1-5; D remains ambiguous. This CDR3 has 14 amino acids. The V gene lost 3 bases and the J gene lost 2 bases, with 8 bases spanning the gap. Germline assignment: CDR1 MRHNA and CDR2 SNTAGT. The CDR3 loop reads CASSDSGGNQPQHF. The CDR3, as DNA: TGTGCCAGCAGTGATTCCGGGGGCAATCAGCCCCAGCATTTT.

This clone was detected a few times. The rearrangement uses TRBV30 and TRBJ1-5; D might be TRBD1 (5 bases). V was pared by 3 bases and J by 0 bases, with 9 bases between. CDR1 and CDR2 (germline): GTSNPN, SVGIG (reference sequence). This CDR3 has 14 residues. The CDR3 DNA sequence: TGTGCCTGGAGCCAAGGGGTTAGCAATCAGCCCCAGCATTTT. Its protein product is CAWSQGVSNQPQHF.

The sample holds one count of this clone. The chain combines TRBV6-5 with TRBJ1-1; D ambiguous. Germline CDR1 MNHEY, CDR2 SVGAGI. The ends were cut back, 6 bases at V and 7 bases at J, with 12 bases in the middle. This CDR3 spans 12 amino acids. Written as DNA, the CDR3 is TGTGCCAGCAGCCGCCCCGGGGTTGAAGCTTTCTTT. Its protein product is CASSRPGVEAFF.

This chain joins TRBV2 and TRBJ2-3; D call uncertain. V was pared by 0 bases and J by 2 bases, with 6 bases between. In germline, CDR1 is SNHLY, CDR2 FYNNEI. The CDR3 has 14 residues. The DNA for the CDR3 is TGTGCCAGCAGTGAAGCCGGTACCACAGATACGCAGTATTTT. Translation: CASSEAGTTDTQYF.

The chain has TRBV6-2 or TRBV6-3 and TRBJ1-5; weak D call: TRBD1 (5 bases). This CDR3 comprises 15 residues. V lost 2 bases, J lost 6 bases, and 14 bases lay in between. Germline V lookup: CDR1 MNHEY, CDR2 SVGEGT. The CDR3 region has the DNA TGTGCCAGCAGTTACGGCAGGGTGGAACGTCAGCCCCAGCATTTT. As protein: CASSYGRVERQPQHF.

V is TRBV30 and J is TRBJ2-1; 13 bases are a match to TRBD2. This CDR3 is 19 amino acids long. After removal of 1 base from V and 0 bases from J, the junction contained 9 bases not matched to a gene. Germline assignment: CDR1 GTSNPN and CDR2 SVGIG (reference sequence). CDR3 nucleotide sequence: TGTGCCTGGAGTGGTCCACTAGCGGGGGGGCTTAACTCCTACAATGAGCAGTTCTTC. This encodes CAWSGPLAGGLNSYNEQFF.

The CDR3 protein is CSARGVDTIYF. The CDR3 DNA reads as TGCAGTGCTAGAGGCGTGGACACCATATATTTT. The chain combines TRBV20-1 with TRBJ1-3; D uncertain. V lost 1 base to trimming and J lost 8 bases, with 6 bases between them. Germline values: CDR1 DFQATT, CDR2 SNEGSKA (reference sequence). This CDR3 has 11 residues.

This sequence joins TRBV7-2 and TRBJ1-3; TRBD1 agrees at 10 bases. CDR1 SGHTA and CDR2 FQGNSA come from the germline V gene. The CDR3 totals 16 residues. V lost 4 bases and J lost 3; bases outside the gene matches: 6. DNA for the CDR3: TGTGCCAGCAGCTACCGACAGGGGGCAGTTGGAAACACCATATATTTT. The encoded protein is CASSYRQGAVGNTIYF.

The chain couples TRBV6-1 to TRBJ2-6, with D unresolved. Trimming took off 1 base at V and 0 bases at J, with 10 bases between the two ends. The germline gives CDR1 MNHNS, CDR2 SASEGT. The CDR3 is made up of 17 amino acids. CDR3 region: CASSEVWRLSGANVLTF. CDR3 bases: TGTGCCAGCAGTGAAGTATGGCGGCTCTCTGGGGCCAACGTCCTGACTTTC.

V and J are TRBV4-2 and TRBJ2-7; 10 bases match TRBD1. J was trimmed by 5 bases and V by 3 bases; bases with no gene match: 4. Germline V gives CDR1 LGHNA, CDR2 YNFKEQ. The CDR3 runs to 14 residues. For the CDR3, the DNA is TGTGCCAGCAGCCAGGGACAGGGGTGGAACGAGCAGTACTTC. It encodes CASSQGQGWNEQYF.

The chain links TRBV3-1 (or the pseudogene TRBV3-2) to TRBJ1-6, with no clear D. CDR3 size: 13 residues. The ends were cut back, 3 bases at V and 11 bases at J, with 11 bases in the middle. Germline CDR1 is LGHDT and CDR2 is YNNKEL (reference sequence). The DNA for the CDR3 is TGTGCCAGCAGCCATGACACGAGAGCACCCCTCCACTTT. This gives the protein CASSHDTRAPLHF.

J is TRBJ2-6 and V is TRBV19; TRBD1 is a possible D gene (6 bases). V was clipped by 1 base and J by 4 bases, with 11 bases between them. The germline CDR1 and CDR2 sequences are LNHDA and SQIVND (reference sequence). The CDR3 loop spans 16 amino acids. CDR3 sequence: CASSIGRQAGANVLTF. The CDR3 DNA is TGTGCCAGTAGTATAGGACGACAGGCGGGGGCCAACGTCCTGACTTTC.

The chain combines TRBV18 with TRBJ2-3, with 10 bases fitting TRBD1. J gave up 4 bases and V 6 bases, and 7 bases lay outside the gene matches. The CDR3 is 15 amino acids. CDR1 is KGHSH and CDR2 is LQKENI in the germline V gene. Here the CDR3 reads CASSPGQGSADTQYF. The CDR3 DNA follows: TGTGCCAGCTCCCCGGGACAGGGGTCCGCAGATACGCAGTATTTT.

This rearrangement joins TRBV6-5 to TRBJ1-6; the D gene is possibly TRBD1 (6 bases). CDR1 and CDR2 (germline): MNHEY, SVGAGI. The CDR3 extends over 14 amino acids. Trimming removed 6 bases at V and 10 bases at J, with 16 bases between. The CDR3 coding sequence is TGTGCCAGCAGCATACAGGGAAGGCTATCACCCCTCCACTTT. This sequence encodes CASSIQGRLSPLHF.